This TCR beta chain was identified during a study of PD-L1 blockade in urothelial cancer. Study details: About 90% of the roughly 30 patients were men whose urothelial cancer was bladder-origin.

This clone was detected only a few times. The assay was immunoSEQ multiplex PCR, and TCRdb's table has in-frame clones only and misses some. The data show around 45,000 clones, about 80% seen once. Time point here: peripheral blood 6 weeks after treatment start. The number of samples from each patient was between 1 and 8, taken pretreatment and on-treatment. Germline V lookup: CDR1 SNHLY, CDR2 FYNNEI. The CDR3 extends over 15 amino acids. V trimming: 6 bases; J trimming: 4 bases; junction bases outside the gene matches: 5. The chain recombines TRBV2 with TRBJ2-2, with 10 bases identical to TRBD2. Sequences were derived from PBMCs, sampled around atezolizumab (anti-PD-L1) treatment. The receptor's source is a man aged 55 to 70 with urothelial cancer. The CDR3 bases are TGTGCCAGCAGCGAGCGGGGGGGCCGCACCGGGGAGCTGTTTTTT. Protein: CASSERGGRTGELFF. The full variable domain, completed using reference TRBV2 and TRBJ2-2, is EPEVTQTPSHQVTQMGQEVILRCVPISNHLYFYWYRQILGQKVEFLVSFYNNEISEKSEIFDDQFSVERPDGSNFTLKIRSTKLEDSAMYFCASSERGGRTGELFFGEGSRLTVL.